The T cell receptor (beta chain) described here comes from a study of blood T cells in healthy people across ages. A sample-barcoded 5' primer and a J-beta primer mix were used in a second PCR of roughly 6 to 11 cycles. All samples gave at least 2.5 million CDR3-containing paired-end reads. TCRdb re-called the 5' RACE reads through MiXCR, storing one row per CDR3 protein. The sample includes some 1.5 million distinct CDR3 sequences, 42% of them seen just once. General study findings and limits: Researchers report that TCR beta diversity correlated strongly with naive T cell percentage. As age increased, TCR beta diversity per million T cells fell in a roughly linear fashion. Calculation of diversity from one million T cells yielded estimates considered to be underestimates.

The CDR3 contains 15 residues. CDR1 is MNHEY and CDR2 is SVGEGT in the germline V gene. On this clonotype itself: Its antigen is not known. A read error may account for a junction end that differs from germline.

The specimen was blood. The sequence was obtained from a woman between 18 and 30 years old in good health. J is TRBJ2-1 and V is TRBV6-2 or TRBV6-3; TRBD2 agrees at 7 bases. Here the CDR3 reads CASSPGLGAYSEQFF. The CDR3 DNA reads TGTGCCAGCAGTCCCGGACTAGGGGCCTACAGTGAGCAGTTCTTC.